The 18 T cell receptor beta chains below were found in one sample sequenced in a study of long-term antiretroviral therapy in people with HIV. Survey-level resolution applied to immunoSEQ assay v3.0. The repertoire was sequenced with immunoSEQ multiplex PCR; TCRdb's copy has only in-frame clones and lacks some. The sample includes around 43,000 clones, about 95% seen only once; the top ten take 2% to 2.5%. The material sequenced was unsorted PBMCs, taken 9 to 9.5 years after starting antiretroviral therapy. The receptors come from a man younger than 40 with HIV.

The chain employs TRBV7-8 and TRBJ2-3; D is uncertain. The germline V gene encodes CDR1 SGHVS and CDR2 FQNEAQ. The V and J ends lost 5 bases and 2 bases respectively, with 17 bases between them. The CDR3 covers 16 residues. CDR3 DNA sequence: TGTGCCAGCAGCCCGAATCTCCCAAGGGTCACAGATACGCAGTATTTT. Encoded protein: CASSPNLPRVTDTQYF.

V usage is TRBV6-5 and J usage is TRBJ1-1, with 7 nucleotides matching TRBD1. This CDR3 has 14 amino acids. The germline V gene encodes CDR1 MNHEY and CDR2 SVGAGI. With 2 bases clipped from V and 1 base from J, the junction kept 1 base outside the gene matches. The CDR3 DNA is TGTGCCAGCAGTTACGACAGGGCGAACACTGAAGCTTTCTTT. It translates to CASSYDRANTEAFF.

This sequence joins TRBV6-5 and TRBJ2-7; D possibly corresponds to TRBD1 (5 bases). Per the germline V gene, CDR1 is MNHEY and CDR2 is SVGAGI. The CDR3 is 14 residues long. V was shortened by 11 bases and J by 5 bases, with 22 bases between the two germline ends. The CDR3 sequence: CAGLVPHRSHEQYV. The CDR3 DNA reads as TGTGCCGGTCTCGTACCCCACAGGTCCCACGAGCAGTACGTC.

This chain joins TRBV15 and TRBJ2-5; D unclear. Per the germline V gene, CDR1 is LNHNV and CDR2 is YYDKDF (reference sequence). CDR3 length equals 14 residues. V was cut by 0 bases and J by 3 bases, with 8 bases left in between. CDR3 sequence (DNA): TGTGCCACCAGCAGAGATCTTCGGGAAGAGACCCAGTACTTC. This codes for CATSRDLREETQYF.

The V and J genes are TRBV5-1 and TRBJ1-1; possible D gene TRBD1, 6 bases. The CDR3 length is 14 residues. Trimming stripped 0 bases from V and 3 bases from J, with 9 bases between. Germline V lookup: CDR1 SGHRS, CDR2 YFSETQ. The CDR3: CASSLVTGDTEAFF. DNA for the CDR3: TGCGCCAGCAGCTTGGTGACAGGAGACACTGAAGCTTTCTTT.

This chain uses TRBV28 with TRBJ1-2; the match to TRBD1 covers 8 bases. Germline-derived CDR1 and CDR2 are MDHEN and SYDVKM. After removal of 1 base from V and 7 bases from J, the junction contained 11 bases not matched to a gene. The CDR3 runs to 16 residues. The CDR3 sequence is CASSLSGGVGFSGYTF. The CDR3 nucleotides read TGTGCCAGCAGTTTATCAGGGGGCGTGGGGTTCTCTGGCTACACCTTC.

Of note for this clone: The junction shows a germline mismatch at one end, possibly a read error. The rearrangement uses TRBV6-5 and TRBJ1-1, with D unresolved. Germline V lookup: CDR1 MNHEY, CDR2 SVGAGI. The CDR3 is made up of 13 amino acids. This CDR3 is CASSYGLGRAAIF. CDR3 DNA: TGTGCCAGCAGTTATGGGTTAGGGAGGGCGGCGATCTTT.

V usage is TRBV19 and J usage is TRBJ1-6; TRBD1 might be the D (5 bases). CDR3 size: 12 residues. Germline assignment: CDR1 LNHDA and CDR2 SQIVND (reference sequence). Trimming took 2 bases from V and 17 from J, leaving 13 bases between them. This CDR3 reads CASSITRGRVHF. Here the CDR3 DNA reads TGTGCCAGTAGTATAACGAGGGGACGGGTCCACTTT.

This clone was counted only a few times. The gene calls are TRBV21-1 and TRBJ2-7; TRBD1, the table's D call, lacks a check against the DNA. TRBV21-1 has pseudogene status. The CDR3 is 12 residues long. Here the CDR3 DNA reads TGTGCCAGCAGGGACAGCAAATACGAGCAGTACGTC. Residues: CASRDSKYEQYV.

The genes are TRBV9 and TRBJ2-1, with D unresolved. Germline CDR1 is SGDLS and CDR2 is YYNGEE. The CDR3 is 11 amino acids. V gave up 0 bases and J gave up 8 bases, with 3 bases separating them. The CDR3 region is CASSVDDEQFF. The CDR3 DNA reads TGTGCCAGCAGCGTAGACGATGAGCAGTTCTTC.

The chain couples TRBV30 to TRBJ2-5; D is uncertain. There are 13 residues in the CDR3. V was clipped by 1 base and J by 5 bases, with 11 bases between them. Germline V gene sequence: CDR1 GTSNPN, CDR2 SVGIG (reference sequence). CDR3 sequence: CAWSGVPTETQYF. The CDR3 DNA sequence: TGTGCCTGGAGTGGCGTCCCCACGGAGACCCAGTACTTC.

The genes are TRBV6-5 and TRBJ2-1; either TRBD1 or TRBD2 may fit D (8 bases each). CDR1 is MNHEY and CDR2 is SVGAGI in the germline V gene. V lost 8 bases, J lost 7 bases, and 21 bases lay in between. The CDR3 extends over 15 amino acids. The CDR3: CASLAGGQALNEQFF. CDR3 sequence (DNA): TGTGCCAGCCTCGCGGGGGGACAGGCTTTAAATGAGCAGTTCTTC.

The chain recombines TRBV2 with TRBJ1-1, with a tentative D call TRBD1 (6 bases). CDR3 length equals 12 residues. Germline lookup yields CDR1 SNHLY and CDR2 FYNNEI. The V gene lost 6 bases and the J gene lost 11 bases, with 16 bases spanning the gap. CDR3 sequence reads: CASRFTGTGAFF. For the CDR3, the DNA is TGTGCCAGCAGGTTTACAGGGACGGGGGCTTTCTTT. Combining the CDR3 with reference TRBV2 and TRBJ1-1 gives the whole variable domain EPEVTQTPSHQVTQMGQEVILRCVPISNHLYFYWYRQILGQKVEFLVSFYNNEISEKSEIFDDQFSVERPDGSNFTLKIRSTKLEDSAMYFCASRFTGTGAFFGQGTRLTVV.

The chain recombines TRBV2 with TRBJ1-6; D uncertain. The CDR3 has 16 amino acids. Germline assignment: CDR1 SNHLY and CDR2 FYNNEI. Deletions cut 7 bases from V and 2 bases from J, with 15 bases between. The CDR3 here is CASTKRTATYNSPLHF. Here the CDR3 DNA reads TGTGCCAGCACCAAACGGACGGCGACCTATAATTCACCCCTCCACTTT. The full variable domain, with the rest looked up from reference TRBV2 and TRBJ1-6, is EPEVTQTPSHQVTQMGQEVILRCVPISNHLYFYWYRQILGQKVEFLVSFYNNEISEKSEIFDDQFSVERPDGSNFTLKIRSTKLEDSAMYFCASTKRTATYNSPLHFGNGTRLTVT.

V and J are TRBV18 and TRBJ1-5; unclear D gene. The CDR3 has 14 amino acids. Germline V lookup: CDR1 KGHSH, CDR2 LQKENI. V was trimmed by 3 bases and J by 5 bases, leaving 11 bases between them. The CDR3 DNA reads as TGTGCCAGCTCACCGGTTTCCTCATATCAGCCCCAGCATTTT. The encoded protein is CASSPVSSYQPQHF.

CDR3 coding DNA: TGTGCCAGCAGCCAAAACCCTTTCGGGGGGCCTTCACCCCTCCACTTT. The encoded protein is CASSQNPFGGPSPLHF. The chain has TRBV4-2 and TRBJ1-6; D is perhaps TRBD1 (6 bases). This CDR3 region has 16 residues. V lost 2 bases, J lost 9 bases, and 17 bases lay in between. Germline lookup yields CDR1 LGHNA and CDR2 YNFKEQ.

Here the CDR3 reads CASSFSGSTEAFF. CDR3 bases: TGTGCCAGCAGTTTCTCAGGGTCCACTGAAGCTTTCTTT. This chain uses TRBV28 with TRBJ1-1, with D possibly matching TRBD1 (5 bases). There are 13 residues in the CDR3. The V gene's germline CDR1 is MDHEN and CDR2 SYDVKM. V shed 3 bases and J shed 4 bases, with 9 bases lying between them.

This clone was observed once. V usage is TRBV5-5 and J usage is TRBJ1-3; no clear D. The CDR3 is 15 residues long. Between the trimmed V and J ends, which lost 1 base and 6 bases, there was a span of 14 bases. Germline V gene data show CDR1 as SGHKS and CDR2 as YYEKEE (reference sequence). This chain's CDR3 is CASSLLASNPNTIYF. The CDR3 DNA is TGTGCCAGCAGCTTGTTGGCCTCTAACCCAAACACCATATATTTT.